One and the same sample provided the 27 T cell receptor beta chains below, sequenced in a study of vaccination effects on CD4 cells after COVID-19. Assay: immunoSEQ multiplex PCR; the TCRdb copy retains only in-frame clones and omits some. This sample yields 71,000 or so clones, of which approximately 70% are seen a single time; 3.5% to 4.5% belongs to the top ten. These receptors have no known antigen. Using viral peptide pools, the ViraFEST assay grew out antigen-specific CD4+ T cells prior to sequencing. Subsequent to a culture period of about ten days, CD4+ T cells were isolated. Vaccine recipients had no previous SARS-CoV-2 infection; their nucleocapsid antibodies were negative. The sample consisted of CD4+ T cells from PBMCs cultured with HCoV-OC43 spike peptides, taken before COVID-19 vaccination. Indicated subset: HCoV-OC43 spike overlapping peptide pool stimulation. The receptors shown here come from a human donor who received a COVID-19 vaccine.

V and J are TRBV18 and TRBJ2-1; 10 bases map to TRBD1. Per the germline V gene, CDR1 is KGHSH and CDR2 is LQKENI. This CDR3 spans 16 amino acids. V shed 0 bases, J shed 6 bases, and the junction held 5 bases outside the gene matches. CDR3 nucleotides: TGTGCCAGCTCACCACCAGGGACAGGGGATCTCAATGAGCAGTTCTTC. Its translation is CASSPPGTGDLNEQFF.

V is TRBV28 and J is TRBJ2-1; 8 bases match TRBD2. V lost 1 base, J lost 6 bases, and 8 bases stayed unmatched. The CDR3 has 16 residues. Germline-derived CDR1 and CDR2 are MDHEN and SYDVKM. CDR3 residues: CASSLFPAGASNEQFF. CDR3 coding DNA: TGTGCCAGCAGTTTATTTCCAGCGGGGGCCAGCAATGAGCAGTTCTTC.

This clone appeared a single time. The CDR3: CASSLDSQETQYF. CDR3 DNA: TGTGCCAGCAGCTTGGACTCCCAAGAGACCCAGTACTTC. The rearrangement joins TRBV13 to TRBJ2-5, with D possibly matching TRBD2 (5 bases). Per germline, CDR1 PRHDT and CDR2 FYEKMQ (reference sequence). Trimming cost V 3 bases and J 1 base, with 6 bases left between them. The CDR3 totals 13 residues.

This chain uses TRBV28 with TRBJ1-2, with TRBD1 as a possible D gene (5 bases). The CDR3 length is 16 residues. Germline CDR1 is MDHEN and CDR2 is SYDVKM. Trimming took off 1 base at V and 0 bases at J, with 12 bases between the two ends. The CDR3, as DNA: TGTGCCAGCAGTTTATATGGGGCTGGCGCTAACTATGGCTACACCTTC. It encodes CASSLYGAGANYGYTF.

The rearrangement links TRBV7-9 to TRBJ1-4; D ambiguous. Germline V gives CDR1 SEHNR, CDR2 FQNEAQ (reference sequence). The CDR3 contains 15 residues. Trimming removed 1 base at V and 7 bases at J, with 13 bases between. Written as DNA, the CDR3 is TGTGCCAGCAGCTTAGTTAAAACTCAAGGTGAAAAACTGTTTTTT. This sequence encodes CASSLVKTQGEKLFF.

This chain uses TRBV4-1 with TRBJ1-2; D uncertain. V was shortened by 0 bases and J by 6 bases, with 20 bases between the two germline ends. The CDR3 spans 17 residues. Germline V gene lookup returns CDR1 MGHRA and CDR2 YSYEKL. The CDR3 protein is CASSQDGVSSDGDGYTF. CDR3 in DNA: TGCGCCAGCAGCCAAGACGGGGTGAGCTCGGACGGCGATGGCTACACCTTC.

This clone was counted only a few times. This rearrangement joins TRBV5-6 to TRBJ2-7; D might be TRBD2 (5 bases). The CDR3 has 15 amino acids. V shed 4 bases and J shed 3 bases, with 17 bases lying between them. Germline V gives CDR1 SGHDT, CDR2 YYEEEE. The CDR3 region has the DNA TGTGCCAGCAGCCCCGGCGGGCTAGCTAACTACGAGCAGTACGTC. It yields the protein CASSPGGLANYEQYV.

V and J are TRBV7-8 and TRBJ1-5, with 9 nucleotides matching TRBD1. V lost 5 bases to trimming and J lost 6 bases; unmatched junction nucleotides: 8. Germline V gives CDR1 SGHVS, CDR2 FQNEAQ. This CDR3 has 15 amino acids. For the CDR3, the DNA is TGTGCCAGCAGCGCGTGGGACAGGGAGGGTCAGCCCCAGCATTTT. This gives the protein CASSAWDREGQPQHF.

This clone was picked up one time. The CDR3, as DNA: TGTGCCAGCAATCGGGACAAATACTACGAGCAGTACGTC. Protein product: CASNRDKYYEQYV. The chain carries TRBV6-5 and TRBJ2-7; tentatively, D is TRBD1 (6 bases). The germline V gene has CDR1 MNHEY and CDR2 SVGAGI. The CDR3 extends over 13 amino acids. The ends were cut back, 7 bases at V and 3 bases at J, with 13 bases in the middle.

This sequence joins TRBV12-3 or TRBV12-4 and TRBJ1-1; D remains ambiguous. The V gene lost 1 base and the J gene lost 0 bases, with 3 bases spanning the gap. This CDR3 is built from 13 residues. CDR3 in DNA: TGTGCCAGCAGTTTAGACCTGAACACTGAAGCTTTCTTT. This gives the protein CASSLDLNTEAFF.

This chain's CDR3 is CASSGVGASNTIYF. The CDR3 DNA sequence: TGTGCCAGCAGTGGGGTGGGGGCATCGAACACCATATATTTT. V usage is TRBV2 and J usage is TRBJ1-3, with a weak D call TRBD1 (6 bases). The ends were cut back, 4 bases at V and 7 bases at J, with 14 bases in the middle. Germline V CDR1 and CDR2: SNHLY, FYNNEI. This CDR3 contains 14 residues.

This chain connects TRBV6-5 to TRBJ2-5; D is perhaps TRBD2 (5 bases). This CDR3 spans 13 amino acids. V was trimmed by 8 bases and J by 5 bases, leaving 15 bases between them. Per the germline V gene, CDR1 is MNHEY and CDR2 is SVGAGI. The CDR3 sequence is CASGEWSRETQYF. CDR3 DNA sequence: TGTGCCAGCGGGGAGTGGAGTCGGGAGACCCAGTACTTC.

V usage is TRBV18 and J usage is TRBJ2-1; no clear D. This CDR3 spans 14 amino acids. Trimming took off 2 bases at V and 4 bases at J, with 9 bases between the two ends. CDR1 KGHSH and CDR2 LQKENI come from the germline V gene. CDR3: CASSPEARYNEQFF. The CDR3 region has the DNA TGTGCCAGCTCACCAGAGGCTAGATACAATGAGCAGTTCTTC. The whole variable domain, filled in from reference TRBV18 and TRBJ2-1, reads NAGVMQNPRHLVRRRGQEARLRCSPMKGHSHVYWYRQLPEEGLKFMVYLQKENIIDESGMPKERFSAEFPKEGPSILRIQQVVRGDSAAYFCASSPEARYNEQFFGPGTRLTVL.

This clone occurred a few times. The genes are TRBV6-5 and TRBJ2-2; D remains ambiguous. CDR1 and CDR2 (germline): MNHEY, SVGAGI. Trimming left V 6 bases short and J 1 base short, with 12 bases between. This CDR3 contains 15 residues. CDR3 sequence (DNA): TGTGCCAGCAGCGGTTTTGGACGGAACACCGGGGAGCTGTTTTTT. Encoded protein: CASSGFGRNTGELFF.

The chain links TRBV30 to TRBJ2-2; 8 positions match TRBD1. From germline, CDR1 is GTSNPN and CDR2 SVGIG (reference sequence). CDR3 length equals 13 residues. Unmatched junction bases numbered 7, after V lost 5 bases and J lost 8 bases. The CDR3 bases are TGTGCCTGGTCTGGACAGGGCTTTGGGGAGCTGTTTTTT. Translating gives CAWSGQGFGELFF.

The chain has TRBV6-5 and TRBJ1-4; 9 bases align to TRBD1. CDR1 is MNHEY, CDR2 SVGAGI, per germline. Germline trimming cut 7 bases from V and 6 bases from J; bases unmatched to any gene: 9. The CDR3 is made up of 15 amino acids. CDR3 nucleotides: TGTGCCAGCAAATCACCGTACAGGGGGCATGAAAAACTGTTTTTT. Translation gives CASKSPYRGHEKLFF.

In this sample, this clone turned up a few times. V usage is TRBV7-3 and J usage is TRBJ2-1; 13 nucleotides match TRBD2. This CDR3 is 17 amino acids long. V shed 5 bases and J 7 bases; nucleotides not matched to a gene: 11. CDR1 is SGHTA and CDR2 is FQGTGA in the germline V gene. The CDR3 sequence is CASSTRTSGGPANEQFF. CDR3 in DNA: TGTGCCAGCAGCACCCGGACTAGCGGGGGCCCCGCGAATGAGCAGTTCTTC. Using reference TRBV7-3 and TRBJ2-1 for the parts outside the CDR3, the full variable domain is GAGVSQTPSNKVTEKGKYVELRCDPISGHTALYWYRQSLGQGPEFLIYFQGTGAADDSGLPNDRFFAVRPEGSVSTLKIQRTERGDSAVYLCASSTRTSGGPANEQFFGPGTRLTVL.

This chain connects TRBV6-2 or TRBV6-3 to TRBJ2-7; D could derive from TRBD1 or TRBD2 (7 bases each). V was trimmed by 4 bases and J by 0 bases, leaving 13 bases between them. This CDR3 is 15 amino acids long. CDR1 and CDR2 (germline): MNHEY, SVGEGT. The DNA for the CDR3 is TGTGCCAGCAGTTCAGGGGGGGGAGGCTCCTACGAGCAGTACGTC. Its protein is CASSSGGGGSYEQYV.

This sequence joins TRBV29-1 and TRBJ2-1; 9 bases map to TRBD1. Germline lookup yields CDR1 SQVTM and CDR2 ANQGSEA. The CDR3 is 14 amino acids. The V and J ends lost 7 bases and 5 bases, in that order; junction bases with no gene match: 9. CDR3 in amino acids: CSANTGGYDNEQFF. CDR3 DNA sequence: TGCAGCGCGAATACAGGGGGCTACGACAATGAGCAGTTCTTC.

The rearrangement joins TRBV7-2 to TRBJ2-6; 10 bases agree with TRBD1. The V gene end was trimmed by 6 bases and the J gene end by 1 base; junction bases not matched to a gene: 9. This CDR3 is built from 18 residues. Germline V gene data show CDR1 as SGHTA and CDR2 as FQGNSA. As DNA, the CDR3 is TGTGCCAGCAGACCGCCCGGACAGGGGGGATCTGGGGCCAACGTCCTGACTTTC. Encoded protein: CASRPPGQGGSGANVLTF.

The chain employs TRBV2 and TRBJ1-5; 7 bases map to TRBD1. CDR3 size: 15 residues. Unmatched junction bases numbered 12, after V lost 8 bases and J lost 5 bases. Per germline, CDR1 SNHLY and CDR2 FYNNEI. CDR3 loop: CASHNRQGRDQPQHF. For the CDR3, the DNA is TGTGCCAGCCACAACCGACAGGGCAGGGATCAGCCCCAGCATTTT. Supplemented by reference TRBV2 and TRBJ1-5, the full variable domain reads EPEVTQTPSHQVTQMGQEVILRCVPISNHLYFYWYRQILGQKVEFLVSFYNNEISEKSEIFDDQFSVERPDGSNFTLKIRSTKLEDSAMYFCASHNRQGRDQPQHFGDGTRLSIL.

This sequence joins TRBV2 and TRBJ2-5; 16 nucleotides line up with TRBD2. The CDR3 totals 17 residues. J lost 5 bases, V lost 3 bases, and 6 bases had no gene match. In germline, CDR1 is SNHLY, CDR2 FYNNEI. The CDR3 loop reads CASSDSGLAGGWETQYF. In DNA form, the CDR3 reads TGTGCCAGCAGTGACTCGGGACTAGCGGGGGGGTGGGAGACCCAGTACTTC. Full variable domain (outside the CDR3, taken from reference TRBV2 and TRBJ2-5): EPEVTQTPSHQVTQMGQEVILRCVPISNHLYFYWYRQILGQKVEFLVSFYNNEISEKSEIFDDQFSVERPDGSNFTLKIRSTKLEDSAMYFCASSDSGLAGGWETQYFGPGTRLLVL.

This chain links TRBV29-1 with TRBJ1-4, with D unclear. V lost 5 bases and J 0 bases, leaving 7 bases between the germline ends. The CDR3 length is 13 residues. The germline V gene encodes CDR1 SQVTM and CDR2 ANQGSEA. CDR3 sequence (DNA): TGCAGCGTTAGAGGACCAACTAATGAAAAACTGTTTTTT. Protein sequence: CSVRGPTNEKLFF.

This clone appeared a few times. The chain joins TRBV7-3 to TRBJ2-1; 7 bases agree with TRBD2. This CDR3 is built from 15 residues. Per germline, CDR1 SGHTA and CDR2 FQGTGA. The ends lost 4 bases at V and 0 bases at J; junction bases unmatched: 3. CDR3 sequence reads: CASSSRTSSYNEQFF. Here the CDR3 DNA reads TGTGCCAGCAGCTCGAGGACTAGCTCCTACAATGAGCAGTTCTTC.

The rearrangement links TRBV5-1 to TRBJ1-3, with D tentatively TRBD1 (6 bases). The CDR3 length is 17 residues. V lost 4 bases and J lost 3, with 20 bases in between. CDR1 SGHRS and CDR2 YFSETQ come from the germline V gene. The CDR3 is CASSPIVGGANGNTIYF. The CDR3 DNA follows: TGCGCCAGCAGCCCGATTGTCGGGGGCGCGAATGGAAACACCATATATTTT.

This chain connects TRBV15 to TRBJ2-5; TRBD1 is a possible D gene (6 bases). This CDR3 is 16 amino acids long. Germline-derived CDR1 and CDR2 are LNHNV and YYDKDF (reference sequence). Trimming shortened V by 0 bases and J by 5 bases, and 16 bases separated the two germline ends. The chain's CDR3 is CATSRDRPGVGETQYF. CDR3 nucleotides: TGTGCCACCAGCAGAGATCGGCCAGGGGTAGGTGAGACCCAGTACTTC.

This clone has a single count. The gene calls are TRBV24-1 and TRBJ2-1; TRBD1 matches 7 bases. The CDR3 consists of 15 residues. The V gene's germline CDR1 is KGHDR and CDR2 SFDVKD. The junction had 4 bases not matched to a gene; V was cut back by 4 bases and J by 2 bases. CDR3 coding DNA: TGTGCCACCAGTGAGACGGACAGGACCTACAATGAGCAGTTCTTC. Translated: CATSETDRTYNEQFF.